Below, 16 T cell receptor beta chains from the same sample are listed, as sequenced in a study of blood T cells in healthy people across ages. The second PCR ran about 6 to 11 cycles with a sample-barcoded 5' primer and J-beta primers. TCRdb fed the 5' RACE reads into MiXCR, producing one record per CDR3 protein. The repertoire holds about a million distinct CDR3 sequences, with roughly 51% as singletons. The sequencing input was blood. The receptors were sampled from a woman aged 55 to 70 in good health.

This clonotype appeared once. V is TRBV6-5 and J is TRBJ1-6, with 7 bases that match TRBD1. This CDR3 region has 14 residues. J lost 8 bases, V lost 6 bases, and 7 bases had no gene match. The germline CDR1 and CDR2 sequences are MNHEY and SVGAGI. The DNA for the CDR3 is TGTGCCAGCAGAACCGGGACAGAATATTCACCCCTCCACTTT. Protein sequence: CASRTGTEYSPLHF.

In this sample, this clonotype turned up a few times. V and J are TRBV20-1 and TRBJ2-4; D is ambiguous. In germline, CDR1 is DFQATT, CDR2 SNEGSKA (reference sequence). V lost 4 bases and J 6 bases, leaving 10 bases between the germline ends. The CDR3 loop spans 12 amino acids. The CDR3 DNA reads TGCAGTGCTACTGACGGAATAAACATTCAGTACTTC. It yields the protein CSATDGINIQYF.

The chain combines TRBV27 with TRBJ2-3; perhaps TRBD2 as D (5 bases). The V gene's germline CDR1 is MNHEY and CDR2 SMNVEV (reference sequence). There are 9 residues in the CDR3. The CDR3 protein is CVTTDTQYF. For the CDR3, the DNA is TGTGTGACTACGGATACGCAGTATTTT.

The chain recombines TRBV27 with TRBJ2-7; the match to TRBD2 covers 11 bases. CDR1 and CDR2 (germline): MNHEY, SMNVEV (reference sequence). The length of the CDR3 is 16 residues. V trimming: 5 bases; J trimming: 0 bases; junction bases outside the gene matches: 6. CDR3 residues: CASSPPTSGNSYEQYF. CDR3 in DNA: TGTGCCAGCAGTCCGCCGACTAGCGGGAACTCCTACGAGCAGTACTTC.

The CDR3 DNA is TGCGCCAGCAGGCAACAGGGTTCAACTAATGAAAAACTGTTTTTT. Translated: CASRQQGSTNEKLFF. The rearrangement joins TRBV4-1 to TRBJ1-4, with a tentative D call TRBD1 (6 bases). The CDR3 spans 15 residues. The germline V and J ends were trimmed by 6 bases and 0 bases, with 11 bases remaining between them. The germline CDR1 and CDR2 sequences are MGHRA and YSYEKL.

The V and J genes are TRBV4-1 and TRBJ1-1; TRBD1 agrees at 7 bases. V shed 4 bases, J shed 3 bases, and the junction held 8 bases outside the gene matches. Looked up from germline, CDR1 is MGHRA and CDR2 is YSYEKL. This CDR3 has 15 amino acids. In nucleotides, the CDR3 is TGCGCCAGCAGCCTAGGGATGGACAGGCACACTGAAGCTTTCTTT. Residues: CASSLGMDRHTEAFF.

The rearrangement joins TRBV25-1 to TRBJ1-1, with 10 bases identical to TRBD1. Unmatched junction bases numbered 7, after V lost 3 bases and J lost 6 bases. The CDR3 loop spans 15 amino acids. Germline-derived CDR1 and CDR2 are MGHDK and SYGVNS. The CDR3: CASSDGTGVRAEAFF. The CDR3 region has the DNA TGTGCCAGCAGTGACGGGACAGGGGTAAGGGCTGAAGCTTTCTTT.

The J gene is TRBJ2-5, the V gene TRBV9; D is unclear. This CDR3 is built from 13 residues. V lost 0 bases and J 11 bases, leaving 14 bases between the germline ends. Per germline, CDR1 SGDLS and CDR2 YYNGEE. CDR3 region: CASSVGPYNEQYF. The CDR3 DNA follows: TGTGCCAGCAGCGTAGGGCCTTACAATGAGCAGTACTTC.

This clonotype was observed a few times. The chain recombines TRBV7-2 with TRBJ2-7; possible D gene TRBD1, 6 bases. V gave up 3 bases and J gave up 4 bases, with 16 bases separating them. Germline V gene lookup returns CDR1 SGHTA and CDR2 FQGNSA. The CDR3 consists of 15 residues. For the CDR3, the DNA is TGTGCCAGCAGCTTGGTTACCGGGACAAGTTACGAGCAGTACTTC. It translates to CASSLVTGTSYEQYF.

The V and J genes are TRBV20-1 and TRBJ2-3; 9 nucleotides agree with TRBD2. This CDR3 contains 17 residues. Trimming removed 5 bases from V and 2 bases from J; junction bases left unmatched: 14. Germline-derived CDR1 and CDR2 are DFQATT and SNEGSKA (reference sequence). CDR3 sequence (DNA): TGCAGTGCTCTCCAGGGGAGCGGGAGGTTTAACACAGATACGCAGTATTTT. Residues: CSALQGSGRFNTDTQYF.

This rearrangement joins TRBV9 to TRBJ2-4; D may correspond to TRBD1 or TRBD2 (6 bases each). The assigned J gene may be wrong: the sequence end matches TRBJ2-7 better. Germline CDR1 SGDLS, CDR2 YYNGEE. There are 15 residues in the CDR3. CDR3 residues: CASSEGGGGWYEQYF. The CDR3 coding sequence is TGTGCCAGCAGTGAGGGCGGAGGGGGATGGTACGAGCAGTACTTC.

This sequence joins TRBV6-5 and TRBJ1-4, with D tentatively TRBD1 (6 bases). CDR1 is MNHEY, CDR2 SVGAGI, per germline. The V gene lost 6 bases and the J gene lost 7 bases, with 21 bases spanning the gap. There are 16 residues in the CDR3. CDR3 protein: CASSWIQGRRSEKLFF. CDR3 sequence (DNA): TGTGCCAGCAGCTGGATCCAGGGGAGGAGGAGTGAAAAACTGTTTTTT.

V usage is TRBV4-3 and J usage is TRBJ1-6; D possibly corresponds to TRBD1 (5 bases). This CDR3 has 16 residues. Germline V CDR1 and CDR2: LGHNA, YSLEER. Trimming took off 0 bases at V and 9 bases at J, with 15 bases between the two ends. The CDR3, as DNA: TGCGCCAGCAGCCAAGAGTGGGACTGGGCCTCTTCACCCCTCCACTTT. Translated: CASSQEWDWASSPLHF.

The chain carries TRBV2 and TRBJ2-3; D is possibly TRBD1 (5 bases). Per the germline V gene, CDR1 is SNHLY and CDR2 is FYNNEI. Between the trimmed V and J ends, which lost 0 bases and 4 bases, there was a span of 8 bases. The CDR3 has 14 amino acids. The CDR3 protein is CASSEAQGADTQYF. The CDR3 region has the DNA TGTGCCAGCAGTGAAGCCCAGGGTGCAGATACGCAGTATTTT.

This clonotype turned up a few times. This chain's CDR3 is CASTRRGPNEQFF. CDR3 in DNA: TGTGCCAGCACCAGGCGTGGTCCCAATGAGCAGTTCTTC. The V gene is TRBV21-1, the J gene TRBJ2-1. TRBV21-1 is a pseudogene locus. CDR3 size: 13 residues.

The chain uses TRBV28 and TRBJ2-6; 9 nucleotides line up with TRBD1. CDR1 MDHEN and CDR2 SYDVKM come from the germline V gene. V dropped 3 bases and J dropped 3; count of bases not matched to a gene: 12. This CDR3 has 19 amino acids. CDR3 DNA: TGTGCCAGCAGTTTTCCCCTGACAGGGGGAGTAGGTGGGGCCAACGTCCTGACTTTC. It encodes CASSFPLTGGVGGANVLTF. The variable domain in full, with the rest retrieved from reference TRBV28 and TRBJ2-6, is DVKVTQSSRYLVKRTGEKVFLECVQDMDHENMFWYRQDPGLGLRLIYFSYDVKMKEKGDIPEGYSVSREKKERFSLILESASTNQTSMYLCASSFPLTGGVGGANVLTFGAGSRLTVL.